The clone carrying this T cell receptor (beta chain) has more than one count but fewer than ten. What it binds is not known. Individual cDNA molecules carried attached unique molecular identifiers. Each CDR3 protein is one row after TCRdb ran MiXCR on the 5' RACE reads. The repertoire consists of tens of thousands of distinct CDR3 sequences, with 9% to 15% occurring once and the leading ten covering over 1.5%. This specimen comes from a study of early T cells in non-severe SARS-CoV-2 infection. Overall study context: From unsorted whole blood, bulk RNA was sequenced, and the chains remained unpaired.

General study results and limits: Matching with VDJdb favored anti-spike CD8 responses (missing private and CD4 specificities).

Losses at the gene ends were 5 bases for V and 4 bases for J; bases not matched to a gene: 5. This CDR3 region has 15 residues. CDR1 and CDR2 (germline): PRHDT, FYEKMQ (reference sequence). The specimen sequenced was whole blood. The receptor's source is an adult who was a healthcare worker with PCR-confirmed SARS-CoV-2 infection or an uninfected control (not recorded which). The chain couples TRBV13 to TRBJ2-2; 9 bases are a match to TRBD1. The CDR3 is CASSPRDRVTGELFF. CDR3 nucleotide sequence: TGTGCCAGCAGCCCGCGGGACAGGGTCACCGGGGAGCTGTTTTTT.